This paragraph reports one T cell receptor (beta chain). The sample is drawn from a study of blood T cell repertoires in COVID-19. Only in-frame clones appear in the TCRdb table, and some are missing; sequencing was by immunoSEQ multiplex PCR. The sample lists some 220,000 clones; about four fifths were seen once. Germline values: CDR1 SGHDT, CDR2 YYEEEE. The V and J ends lost 0 bases and 4 bases respectively, with 7 bases between them. This CDR3 contains 13 residues. The specimen was PBMCs or T cells enriched from blood (not recorded which). This receptor was taken from a woman between 40 and 50 years old with acute COVID-19. V usage is TRBV5-6 and J usage is TRBJ1-2; D is ambiguous. CDR3 in DNA: TGTGCCAGCAGCTTGGTACGGAGCTATGGCTACACCTTC. Translation: CASSLVRSYGYTF.